This is a list of T cell receptor beta chains from one sample in a study of shared clonotypes between healthy human individuals. Sequencing was performed with immunoSEQ multiplex PCR; in TCRdb, only in-frame clones are kept and a portion is missing. This sample yields 2 million to 2.5 million clones, of which more than 85% are seen a single time; more than 1.5% belongs to the top ten. What was sequenced was naive CD8+ T cells from PBMCs. These receptors were collected from a man aged 18 to 30 in good health. Some clones in this sample may be carry-over from other donors' samples. Each CDR3 is given with its conserved first and last residue. The D gene is left open where the match is weak. Not all rows give a size; the values are once, few, many and, for expanded clones, a class.

V gene	D gene	J gene	clone size	CDR3 protein	CDR3 DNA
TRBV7-8	TRBD1	TRBJ2-7	-	CASSPVGQGTLYEQYF	TGTGCCAGCAGCCCCGTGGGACAGGGAACTCTATACGAGCAGTACTTC
TRBV28	-	TRBJ2-5	-	CASTPAGDSTGKTQYF	TGTGCCAGCACCCCTGCGGGGGACTCGACAGGGAAGACCCAGTACTTC
TRBV19	TRBD1	TRBJ2-3	-	CASRDRDRGTDTQYF	TGTGCCAGCCGAGACCGGGACAGGGGCACAGATACGCAGTATTTT
TRBV7-8	-	TRBJ1-1	-	CASSLGVNLEAFF	TGTGCCAGCAGCTTAGGTGTGAATTTAGAAGCTTTCTTT
TRBV30	-	TRBJ1-1	-	CAWSTESNTEAFF	TGTGCCTGGAGTACCGAATCGAACACTGAAGCTTTCTTT
TRBV28	TRBD2	TRBJ2-2	-	CASSPPGLAGIGELFF	TGTGCCAGCAGTCCGCCGGGACTAGCGGGAATCGGGGAGCTGTTTTTT
TRBV19	TRBD1	TRBJ2-1	-	CASRQGQGVHNEQFF	TGTGCCAGTAGGCAGGGACAGGGGGTACACAATGAGCAGTTCTTC
TRBV28	-	TRBJ1-5	-	CASIPLVGGHQPQHF	TGTGCCAGCATCCCCCTTGTTGGGGGACATCAGCCCCAGCATTTT
TRBV6-1	-	TRBJ1-5	-	CASRVRGGNQPQHF	TGTGCCAGCAGGGTCAGGGGAGGCAATCAGCCCCAGCATTTT
TRBV10-2	-	TRBJ1-2	-	CASSEEGRGYGYTF	TGCGCCAGCAGTGAGGAGGGAAGAGGCTATGGCTACACCTTC
TRBV7-9	-	TRBJ1-4	-	CASSLTLGRDEKLFF	TGTGCCAGCAGCTTAACCTTGGGGAGGGATGAAAAACTGTTTTTT
TRBV28	-	TRBJ1-5	-	CASTLRGGLGNQPQHF	TGTGCCAGCACCCTTCGAGGGGGTCTGGGCAATCAGCCCCAGCATTTT
TRBV11-2	-	TRBJ2-5	-	CARDGGPTWETQYF	TGTGCCAGGGACGGGGGACCTACCTGGGAGACCCAGTACTTC
TRBV5-4	-	TRBJ1-2	-	CASSPGWGPYAGYTF	TGTGCCAGCAGCCCCGGTTGGGGCCCTTATGCGGGCTACACCTTC
TRBV5-1	-	TRBJ2-7	-	CASSPNPSSGLEQYF	TGCGCCAGCAGCCCGAACCCCTCGAGCGGGCTAGAGCAGTACTTC
TRBV7-9	-	TRBJ2-3	-	CASSLFLRATDTQYF	TGTGCCAGCAGCTTATTCCTCAGGGCCACAGATACGCAGTATTTT
TRBV7-9	-	TRBJ2-5	once	CASSPPLEETQYF	TGTGCCAGCAGCCCACCCCTGGAGGAGACCCAGTACTTC
TRBV27	-	TRBJ2-1	-	CASSWTFYNEQFF	TGTGCCAGCAGTTGGACATTCTACAATGAGCAGTTCTTC
TRBV4-3	-	TRBJ1-6	-	CASSSGLISPLHF	TGCGCCAGCAGTTCCGGACTGATTTCACCCCTCCACTTT
TRBV28	-	TRBJ1-5	-	CASSLRGDSNQPQHF	TGTGCCAGCAGTTTACGGGGGGACAGCAATCAGCCCCAGCATTTT
TRBV9	-	TRBJ2-3	-	CASSVGGEPTDTQYF	TGTGCCAGCAGCGTAGGCGGAGAGCCTACAGATACGCAGTATTTT
TRBV9	-	TRBJ2-1	-	CASSSAGRYNEQFF	TGTGCCAGCAGCTCCGCAGGGCGGTACAATGAGCAGTTCTTC
TRBV4-1	TRBD2	TRBJ2-7	-	CASSQGLAVHEQYF	TGCGCCAGCAGCCAAGGACTAGCGGTTCACGAGCAGTACTTC
TRBV10-3	TRBD2	TRBJ2-7	-	CAISILAGTPSVYEQYF	TGTGCCATCAGCATACTAGCGGGAACCCCCTCTGTCTACGAGCAGTACTTC
TRBV4-1	-	TRBJ2-1	-	CASSQIKNEQFF	TGCGCCAGCAGCCAAATTAAGAATGAGCAGTTCTTC
TRBV4-1	TRBD1	TRBJ1-5	-	CASSLRTGAYSNQPQHF	TGCGCCAGCAGCCTTCGGACAGGAGCTTATAGCAATCAGCCCCAGCATTTT
TRBV19	TRBD2	TRBJ2-7	-	CASSPYAFSGRSYEQYF	TGTGCCAGTAGTCCGTATGCCTTTAGCGGGAGATCCTACGAGCAGTACTTC
TRBV5-1	-	TRBJ2-7	-	CASSLGVQNYEQYF	TGCGCCAGCAGCTTGGGTGTACAAAACTACGAGCAGTACTTC
TRBV19	-	TRBJ1-4	-	CASRAMGAANEKLFF	TGTGCCAGTAGGGCCATGGGTGCGGCCAATGAAAAACTGTTTTTT
TRBV9	TRBD2	TRBJ2-1	few	CASSLRGLAGREQFF	TGTGCCAGCAGTTTAAGGGGACTAGCGGGGCGTGAGCAGTTCTTC
TRBV28	TRBD2	TRBJ2-3	-	CASSFEAGVLDTQYF	TGTGCCAGCAGTTTCGAAGCGGGAGTATTAGATACGCAGTATTTT
TRBV27	-	TRBJ1-2	-	CASSLSSYFKNGYTF	TGTGCCAGCAGTTTATCTTCGTACTTCAAAAATGGCTACACCTTC
TRBV5-4	TRBD1	TRBJ2-7	-	CASSPWTGNLYEQYF	TGTGCCAGCAGCCCCTGGACAGGGAACCTCTACGAGCAGTACTTC
TRBV5-6	-	TRBJ1-5	-	CASSLGGNGNQPQHF	TGTGCCAGCAGCTTGGGGGGAAACGGTAATCAGCCCCAGCATTTT
TRBV7-9	-	TRBJ2-1	-	CASSAGYNEQFF	TGTGCCAGCAGCGCCGGATACAATGAGCAGTTCTTC
TRBV30	-	TRBJ2-3	-	CAWSSSRADTQYF	TGTGCCTGGAGTAGTAGCCGCGCAGATACGCAGTATTTT
TRBV13	TRBD1	TRBJ2-1	-	CASSRPGSDRPEQFF	TGTGCCAGCAGCCGTCCGGGTTCGGACAGGCCCGAGCAGTTCTTC
TRBV15	-	TRBJ2-2	once	CATSPSEGDGNGELFF	TGTGCCACCAGCCCGTCTGAGGGGGACGGAAACGGGGAGCTGTTTTTT
TRBV2	-	TRBJ1-3	-	CASKDGKLRSCF	TGTGCCAGCAAGGACGGTAAACTACGGTCCTGTTTT
TRBV7-9	-	TRBJ2-5	-	CASSLGTTDQETQYF	TGTGCCAGCAGCTTAGGTACGACAGACCAAGAGACCCAGTACTTC
TRBV5-5	-	TRBJ2-2	-	CASSWAAGAGTGELFF	TGTGCCAGCAGCTGGGCGGCAGGGGCGGGCACCGGGGAGCTGTTTTTT
TRBV7-2	-	TRBJ2-7	-	CASSFGYNYEQYF	TGTGCCAGCAGCTTCGGCTATAACTACGAGCAGTACTTC
TRBV5-5	TRBD1	TRBJ2-4	-	CASSLGTGGIQYF	TGTGCCAGCAGCTTGGGGACAGGGGGCATTCAGTACTTC
TRBV27	TRBD2	TRBJ2-1	-	CASSFVGAGGSHEQFF	TGTGCCAGCAGTTTTGTGGGGGCGGGAGGGTCCCATGAGCAGTTCTTC
TRBV4-1	TRBD1	TRBJ1-1	-	CASSGGQGGTEAFF	TGCGCCAGCAGCGGAGGACAGGGTGGGACTGAAGCTTTCTTT
TRBV28	-	TRBJ1-5	-	CASSLGGAGQPQHF	TGTGCCAGCAGTCTGGGGGGGGCCGGACAGCCCCAGCATTTT
TRBV6-1	-	TRBJ1-3	-	CASSESLDFGNTIYF	TGTGCCAGCAGTGAATCCTTAGATTTTGGAAACACCATATATTTT
TRBV4-1	-	TRBJ2-7	-	CASSASKAGVSYEQYF	TGCGCCAGCAGCGCCAGCAAGGCAGGGGTTTCCTACGAGCAGTACTTC
TRBV7-9	-	TRBJ2-3	-	CASSPTGRVGGTDTQYF	TGTGCCAGCAGCCCAACTGGAAGGGTAGGCGGCACAGATACGCAGTATTTT